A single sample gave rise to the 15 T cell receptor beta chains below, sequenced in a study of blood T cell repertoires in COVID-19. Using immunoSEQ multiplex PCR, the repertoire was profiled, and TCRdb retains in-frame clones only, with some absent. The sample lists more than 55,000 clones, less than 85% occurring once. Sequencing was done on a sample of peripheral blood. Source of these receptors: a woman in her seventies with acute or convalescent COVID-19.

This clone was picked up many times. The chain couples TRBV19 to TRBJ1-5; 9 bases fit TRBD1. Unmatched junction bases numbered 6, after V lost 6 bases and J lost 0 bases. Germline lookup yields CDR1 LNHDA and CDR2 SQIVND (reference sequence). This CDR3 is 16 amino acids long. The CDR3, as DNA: TGTGCCAGTAGCCTTGGACAGGGGCGTAGCAATCAGCCCCAGCATTTT. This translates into CASSLGQGRSNQPQHF.

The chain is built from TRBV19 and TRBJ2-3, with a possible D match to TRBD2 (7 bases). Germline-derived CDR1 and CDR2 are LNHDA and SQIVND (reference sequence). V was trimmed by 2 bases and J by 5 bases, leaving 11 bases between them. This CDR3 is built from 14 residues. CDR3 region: CASSIRGAVDTQYF. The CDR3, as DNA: TGTGCCAGTAGTATACGGGGGGCGGTAGATACGCAGTATTTT.

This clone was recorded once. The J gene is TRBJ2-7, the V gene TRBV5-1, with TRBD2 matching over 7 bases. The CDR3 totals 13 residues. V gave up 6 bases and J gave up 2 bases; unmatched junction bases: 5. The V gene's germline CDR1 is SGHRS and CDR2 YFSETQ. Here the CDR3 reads CASKPGTTYEQYF. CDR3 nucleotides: TGCGCCAGCAAACCCGGGACTACCTACGAGCAGTACTTC. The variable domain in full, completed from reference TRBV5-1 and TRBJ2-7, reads KAGVTQTPRYLIKTRGQQVTLSCSPISGHRSVSWYQQTPGQGLQFLFEYFSETQRNKGNFPGRFSGRQFSNSRSEMNVSTLELGDSALYLCASKPGTTYEQYFGPGTRLTVT.

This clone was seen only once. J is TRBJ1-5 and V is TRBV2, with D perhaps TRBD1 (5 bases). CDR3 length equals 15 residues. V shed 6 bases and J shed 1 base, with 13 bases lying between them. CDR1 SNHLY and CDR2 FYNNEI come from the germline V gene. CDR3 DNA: TGTGCCAGCAGGGGGCAGGGTATAAGCAATCAGCCCCAGCATTTT. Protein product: CASRGQGISNQPQHF.

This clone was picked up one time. The CDR3 protein is CAWGGQLNTEAFF. DNA of the CDR3: TGTGCCTGGGGGGGACAGTTGAACACTGAAGCTTTCTTT. The gene calls are TRBV30 and TRBJ1-1; 7 nucleotides line up with TRBD1. The length of the CDR3 is 13 residues. Germline CDR1 reads GTSNPN; CDR2 reads SVGIG (reference sequence). With 5 bases clipped from V and 0 bases from J, the junction kept 3 bases outside the gene matches. The full variable domain, its missing parts supplied by reference TRBV30 and TRBJ1-1, is SQTIHQWPATLVQPVGSPLSLECTVEGTSNPNLYWYRQAAGRGLQLLFYSVGIGQISSEVPQNLSASRPQDRQFILSSKKLLLSDSGFYLCAWGGQLNTEAFFGQGTRLTVV.

The CDR3 DNA is TGCGCCAGCAGCTCAATATCTATGGGAGATTCACCCCTCCACTTT. Its translation: CASSSISMGDSPLHF. This chain uses TRBV5-1 with TRBJ1-6, with no clear D. The CDR3 has 15 amino acids. Germline V gene data show CDR1 as SGHRS and CDR2 as YFSETQ. The V and J ends lost 3 bases and 8 bases respectively, with 15 bases between them. The full variable domain, with the rest looked up from reference TRBV5-1 and TRBJ1-6, is KAGVTQTPRYLIKTRGQQVTLSCSPISGHRSVSWYQQTPGQGLQFLFEYFSETQRNKGNFPGRFSGRQFSNSRSEMNVSTLELGDSALYLCASSSISMGDSPLHFGNGTRLTVT.

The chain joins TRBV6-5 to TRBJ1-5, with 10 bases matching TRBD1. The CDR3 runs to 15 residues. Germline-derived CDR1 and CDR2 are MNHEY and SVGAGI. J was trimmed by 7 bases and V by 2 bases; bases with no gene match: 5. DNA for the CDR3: TGTGCCAGCAGTTACGTAGGGACAGGGGTCCAGCCCCAGCATTTT. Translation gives CASSYVGTGVQPQHF.

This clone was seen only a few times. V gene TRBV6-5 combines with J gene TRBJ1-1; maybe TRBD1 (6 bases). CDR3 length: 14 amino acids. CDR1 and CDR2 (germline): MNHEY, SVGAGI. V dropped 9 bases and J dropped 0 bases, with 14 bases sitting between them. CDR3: CASYRTAMNTEAFF. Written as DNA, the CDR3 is TGTGCCAGTTATCGGACAGCCATGAACACTGAAGCTTTCTTT.

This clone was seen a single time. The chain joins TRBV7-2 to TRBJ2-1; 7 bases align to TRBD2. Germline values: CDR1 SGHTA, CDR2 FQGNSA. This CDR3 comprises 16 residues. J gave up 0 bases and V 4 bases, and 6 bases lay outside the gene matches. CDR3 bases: TGTGCCAGCAGCTCAAGGACTAGAATCTCCTACAATGAGCAGTTCTTC. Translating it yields CASSSRTRISYNEQFF. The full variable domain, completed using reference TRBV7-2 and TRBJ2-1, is GAGVSQSPSNKVTEKGKDVELRCDPISGHTALYWYRQSLGQGLEFLIYFQGNSAPDKSGLPSDRFSAERTGGSVSTLTIQRTQQEDSAVYLCASSSRTRISYNEQFFGPGTRLTVL.

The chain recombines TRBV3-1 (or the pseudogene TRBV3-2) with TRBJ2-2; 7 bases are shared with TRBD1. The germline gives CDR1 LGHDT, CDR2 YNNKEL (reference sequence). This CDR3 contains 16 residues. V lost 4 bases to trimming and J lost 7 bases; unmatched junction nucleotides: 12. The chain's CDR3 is CASSPLRDRKDGELFF. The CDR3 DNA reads TGTGCCAGCAGCCCCCTCCGGGACAGAAAAGACGGGGAGCTGTTTTTT.

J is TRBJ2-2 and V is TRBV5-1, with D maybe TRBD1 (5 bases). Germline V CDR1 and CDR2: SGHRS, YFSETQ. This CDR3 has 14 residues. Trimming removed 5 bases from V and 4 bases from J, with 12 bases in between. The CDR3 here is CASRNTGFTGELFF. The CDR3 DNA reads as TGCGCCAGCAGGAATACAGGCTTCACCGGGGAGCTGTTTTTT. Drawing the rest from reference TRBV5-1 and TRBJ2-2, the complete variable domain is KAGVTQTPRYLIKTRGQQVTLSCSPISGHRSVSWYQQTPGQGLQFLFEYFSETQRNKGNFPGRFSGRQFSNSRSEMNVSTLELGDSALYLCASRNTGFTGELFFGEGSRLTVL.

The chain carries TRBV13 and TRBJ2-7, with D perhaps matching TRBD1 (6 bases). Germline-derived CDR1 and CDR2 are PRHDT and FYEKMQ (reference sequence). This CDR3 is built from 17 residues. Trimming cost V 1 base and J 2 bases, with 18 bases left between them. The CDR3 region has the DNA TGTGCCAGCAGCTTAGAGCTTCCACAGGGAGAGGCCTACGAGCAGTACTTC. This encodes CASSLELPQGEAYEQYF.

The CDR3 sequence is CASSQRGQGNYGYTF. Here the CDR3 DNA reads TGTGCCAGCAGTCAACGAGGACAGGGAAACTATGGCTACACCTTC. The chain links TRBV27 to TRBJ1-2, with 8 nucleotides matching TRBD1. Germline loops: CDR1 MNHEY, CDR2 SMNVEV (reference sequence). The V gene end was trimmed by 5 bases and the J gene end by 2 bases; junction bases not matched to a gene: 7. The CDR3 loop spans 15 amino acids.

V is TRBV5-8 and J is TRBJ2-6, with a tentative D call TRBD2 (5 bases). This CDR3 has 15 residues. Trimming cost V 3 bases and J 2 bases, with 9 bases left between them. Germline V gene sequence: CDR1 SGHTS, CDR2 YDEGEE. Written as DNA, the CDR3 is TGTGCCAGCAGCTCCTTCGGGGCTGGGGCCAACGTCCTGACTTTC. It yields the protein CASSSFGAGANVLTF.

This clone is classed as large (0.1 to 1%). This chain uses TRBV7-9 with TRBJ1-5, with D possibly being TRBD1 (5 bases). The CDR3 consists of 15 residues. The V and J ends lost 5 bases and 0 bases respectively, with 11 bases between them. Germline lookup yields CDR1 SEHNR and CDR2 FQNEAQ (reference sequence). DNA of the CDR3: TGTGCCAGCAGCCCGCAGGGTCCTAGCAATCAGCCCCAGCATTTT. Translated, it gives CASSPQGPSNQPQHF.